This TCR beta chain was profiled in a study of blood T cell repertoires in COVID-19. In the study overall: The United States, Italy and Spain were the sources of the acute and convalescent COVID-19 samples. PBMCs, B-cell-depleted T cells, or T cells were the source of the cDNA or gDNA that made up the material.

V lost 0 bases to trimming and J lost 0 bases, with 8 bases between them. The CDR3 extends over 14 amino acids. Germline-derived CDR1 and CDR2 are GTSNPN and SVGIG (reference sequence). Per the original methods: The assay estimated nucleated cells by amplifying reference gene primers. The assay was immunoSEQ multiplex PCR, and TCRdb's table has in-frame clones only and misses some. V and J calls and clone size are those listed in that table; D and trimming were worked out from the DNA. This sample has 150,000 to 200,000 clones, with 70% to 90% found just once. J is TRBJ1-1 and V is TRBV30; tentative D call: TRBD1 (6 bases). The sequenced material came from peripheral blood. This TCR was sampled from a man aged 50-59 years with active or convalescent COVID-19. The CDR3 reads CAWSVRGMNTEAFF. CDR3 DNA: TGTGCCTGGAGTGTAAGGGGGATGAACACTGAAGCTTTCTTT.